One and the same sample provided the 20 T cell receptor beta chains below, sequenced in a study of blood T cells in healthy people across ages. It was with a sample-barcoded 5' primer and a J-beta primer mix that a second PCR of roughly 7 to 12 cycles was run. A single record per CDR3 protein comes from TCRdb applying MiXCR to the 5' RACE reads. This sample carries roughly 500,000 distinct CDR3 sequences, around 24% of them seen once, and the ten largest clones take roughly 10%. These same records also appear under a second study, on T cells of mothers and their children.

Sequencing was done on a sample of blood. The receptor set was obtained from a boy aged 5-17 years in good health.

This rearrangement joins TRBV20-1 to TRBJ1-4; maybe TRBD1 (6 bases). Germline CDR1 reads DFQATT; CDR2 reads SNEGSKA (reference sequence). Trimming cost V 3 bases and J 7 bases, with 12 bases left between them. The CDR3 contains 13 residues. In nucleotides, the CDR3 is TGCAGTGCTAGTATCTGGGGGCGTGAAAAACTGTTTTTT. It yields the protein CSASIWGREKLFF.

The rearrangement links TRBV12-3 or TRBV12-4 to TRBJ2-5; 15 bases align to TRBD2. The DNA end favors TRBJ2-1, so the J call may be wrong. The CDR3 is 15 residues long. The CDR3 nucleotides read TGTGCCAGCAGCACGGGACTAGCGGGAGGATCTGAGCAGTTCTTC. It is translated as CASSTGLAGGSEQFF.

This clonotype appeared a few times. The chain has TRBV29-1 and TRBJ1-1; D remains ambiguous. The CDR3 is 11 amino acids. Germline CDR1 SQVTM, CDR2 ANQGSEA. Trimming cost V 8 bases and J 1 base, with 8 bases left between them. CDR3 in amino acids: CSLRRNTEAFF. In DNA, the CDR3 is TGCAGCCTACGTCGGAACACTGAAGCTTTCTTT.

This clonotype was counted a few times. The V gene is TRBV29-1, the J gene TRBJ2-1; D is possibly TRBD2 (6 bases). Germline CDR1 and CDR2: SQVTM and ANQGSEA. V lost 4 bases to trimming and J lost 5 bases, with 9 bases between them. The CDR3 consists of 12 residues. This chain's CDR3 is CSVGGGNNEQFF. In nucleotides, the CDR3 is TGCAGCGTTGGTGGCGGGAACAATGAGCAGTTCTTC.

The chain combines TRBV7-8 with TRBJ2-2; 8 positions match TRBD1. V gave up 4 bases and J gave up 4 bases; unmatched junction bases: 8. Germline loops: CDR1 SGHVS, CDR2 FQNEAQ. The CDR3 length is 16 residues. CDR3 sequence (DNA): TGTGCCAGCAGCTCGCAGATCAGGGGGCCCACCGGGGAGCTGTTTTTT. This gives the protein CASSSQIRGPTGELFF.

The CDR3 protein is CASSLAGGFNNEQFF. The CDR3 coding sequence is TGTGCCAGCAGCTTGGCGGGAGGGTTCAACAATGAGCAGTTCTTC. The chain combines TRBV7-3 with TRBJ2-1; 9 nucleotides line up with TRBD2. Germline CDR1 is SGHTA and CDR2 is FQGTGA. The V and J ends lost 3 bases and 5 bases, in that order; junction bases with no gene match: 5. The CDR3 sequence is 15 residues long.

This clonotype was recorded a few times. The genes are TRBV20-1 and TRBJ2-1; 10 positions match TRBD2. CDR1 DFQATT and CDR2 SNEGSKA come from the germline V gene (reference sequence). J gave up 3 bases and V 0 bases, and 11 bases lay outside the gene matches. The CDR3 contains 18 residues. The CDR3 nucleotides are TGCAGTGCTAGAGATCCCCAGCGGGGGGGCAGACTCTACAATGAGCAGTTCTTC. Residues: CSARDPQRGGRLYNEQFF.

This clonotype was detected a few times. The chain employs TRBV5-4 and TRBJ2-2, with TRBD1 matching 7 bases. Per germline, CDR1 SGHNT and CDR2 YYREEE (reference sequence). Germline trimming cut 2 bases from V and 0 bases from J; bases unmatched to any gene: 4. The CDR3 sequence is 16 residues long. The CDR3 reads CASSLRGGANTGELFF. CDR3 in DNA: TGTGCCAGCAGCTTACGAGGGGGCGCGAACACCGGGGAGCTGTTTTTT.

J is TRBJ1-1 and V is TRBV27; D is unresolved. There are 13 residues in the CDR3. Germline-derived CDR1 and CDR2 are MNHEY and SMNVEV (reference sequence). The V and J ends lost 2 bases and 2 bases respectively, with 6 bases between them. The CDR3 is CASSLLSNTEAFF. CDR3 in DNA: TGTGCCAGCAGTTTACTGAGTAACACTGAAGCTTTCTTT.

This clonotype has more than one count but fewer than ten. This chain joins TRBV7-9 and TRBJ2-3; D may be TRBD1 (5 bases). CDR1 and CDR2 from the germline V gene are SEHNR and FQNEAQ (reference sequence). The V end lost 5 bases, the J end lost 4 bases, and 13 bases lay between the germline ends. The CDR3 sequence is 14 residues long. The CDR3 here is CASSKGTGSDTQYF. CDR3 nucleotides: TGTGCCAGCAGCAAAGGAACAGGCTCAGATACGCAGTATTTT.

V gene TRBV20-1 combines with J gene TRBJ2-1, with TRBD2 matching 12 bases. The ends lost 3 bases at V and 9 bases at J; junction bases unmatched: 18. The CDR3 totals 18 residues. The germline gives CDR1 DFQATT, CDR2 SNEGSKA (reference sequence). DNA of the CDR3: TGCAGTGCTAGGGATGGGCTCAAGCTAGCGGGAGGGACCATTGAGCAGTTCTTC. Translating gives CSARDGLKLAGGTIEQFF.

This clonotype was observed a few times. The chain couples TRBV5-1 to TRBJ2-5, with 7 bases lining up with TRBD2. The last part of the DNA fits TRBJ2-7 better; the J call may be wrong. There are 14 residues in the CDR3. Germline CDR1 reads SGHRS; CDR2 reads YFSETQ. The CDR3: CASSFASGSYEQYF. Written as DNA, the CDR3 is TGCGCCAGCAGCTTTGCTAGCGGCTCCTACGAGCAGTACTTC.

The V call is TRBV6-1, the J call TRBJ2-7; D not certain. CDR3 length: 13 residues. Germline CDR1 MNHNS, CDR2 SASEGT. V shed 8 bases and J shed 0 bases, with 11 bases lying between them. The CDR3 DNA follows: TGTGCCAGCGAGACACTGAGCTCCTACGAGCAGTACTTC. Its translation: CASETLSSYEQYF.

V is TRBV20-1 and J is TRBJ2-1, with TRBD2 as a possible D gene (6 bases). Trimming cost V 4 bases and J 0 bases, with 13 bases left between them. This CDR3 is 15 amino acids long. Germline CDR1 DFQATT, CDR2 SNEGSKA (reference sequence). In nucleotides, the CDR3 is TGCAGTGCTACGATAGCGGTTACCTCCTACAATGAGCAGTTCTTC. This sequence encodes CSATIAVTSYNEQFF.

This clonotype was seen only a few times. The V call is TRBV4-1, the J call TRBJ2-5, with D possibly being TRBD2 (6 bases). The last part of the DNA fits TRBJ2-1 better; the J call may be wrong. This CDR3 contains 14 residues. Germline-derived CDR1 and CDR2 are MGHRA and YSYEKL. CDR3 sequence (DNA): TGCGCCAGCAGCCAAGGCCCGCGGGGCAATGAGCAGTTCTTC. This codes for CASSQGPRGNEQFF.

This chain connects TRBV28 to TRBJ1-1, with D perhaps matching TRBD1 (5 bases). This CDR3 is built from 14 residues. Trimming removed 6 bases at V and 8 bases at J, with 19 bases between. Germline CDR1 and CDR2: MDHEN and SYDVKM. The CDR3, as DNA: TGTGCCAGCAGCCTCGGATTCAGGGCGGAAGAAGCTTTCTTT. Translation gives CASSLGFRAEEAFF.

V is TRBV20-1 and J is TRBJ2-2, with D perhaps matching TRBD2 (5 bases). The germline V and J ends were trimmed by 3 bases and 3 bases, with 14 bases remaining between them. This CDR3 has 15 residues. Germline CDR1 is DFQATT and CDR2 is SNEGSKA (reference sequence). The CDR3 DNA sequence: TGCAGTGCTAGTTTGGGCGCCGGGGACACCGGGGAGCTGTTTTTT. Amino acids: CSASLGAGDTGELFF.

The chain is built from TRBV27 and TRBJ2-5, with 8 bases fitting TRBD2. The J call may be incorrect, as the DNA end agrees better with TRBJ2-1. This CDR3 spans 15 amino acids. Germline CDR1 reads MNHEY; CDR2 reads SMNVEV (reference sequence). DNA of the CDR3: TGTGCCAGCTCTACGGCGCGGGGGGTCTTAGATGAGCAGTTCTTC. Its translation: CASSTARGVLDEQFF.

The J gene is TRBJ2-4, the V gene TRBV6-6; 7 bases align to TRBD1. The V segment lost 7 bases and the J segment 1 base; nucleotides outside the gene matches: 10. This CDR3 contains 16 residues. Germline V gene lookup returns CDR1 MNHNY and CDR2 SVGAGI (reference sequence). The CDR3 DNA sequence: TGTGCCAGCACCCAACTGACAGGGTGGGCCAAAAACATTCAGTACTTC. This translates into CASTQLTGWAKNIQYF.

This clonotype was counted a few times. The chain links TRBV30 to TRBJ1-1; 7 bases match TRBD1. V lost 1 base to trimming and J lost 3 bases; unmatched junction nucleotides: 2. The CDR3 sequence is 13 residues long. The germline V gene has CDR1 GTSNPN and CDR2 SVGIG (reference sequence). CDR3 loop: CAWSEGAHTEAFF. The CDR3 DNA follows: TGTGCCTGGAGTGAGGGGGCGCACACTGAAGCTTTCTTT.